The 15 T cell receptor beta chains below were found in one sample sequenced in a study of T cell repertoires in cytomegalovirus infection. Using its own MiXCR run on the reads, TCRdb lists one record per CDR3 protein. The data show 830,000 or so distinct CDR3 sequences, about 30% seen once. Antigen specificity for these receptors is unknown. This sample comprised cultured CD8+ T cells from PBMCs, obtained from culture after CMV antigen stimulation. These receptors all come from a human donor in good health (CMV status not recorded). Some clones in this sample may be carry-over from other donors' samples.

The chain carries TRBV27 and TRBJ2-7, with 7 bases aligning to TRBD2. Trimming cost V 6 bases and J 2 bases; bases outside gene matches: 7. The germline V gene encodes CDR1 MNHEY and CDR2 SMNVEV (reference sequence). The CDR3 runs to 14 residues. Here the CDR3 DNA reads TGTGCCAGCAGCAACCGGGACTACCCCTACGAGCAGTACTTC. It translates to CASSNRDYPYEQYF.

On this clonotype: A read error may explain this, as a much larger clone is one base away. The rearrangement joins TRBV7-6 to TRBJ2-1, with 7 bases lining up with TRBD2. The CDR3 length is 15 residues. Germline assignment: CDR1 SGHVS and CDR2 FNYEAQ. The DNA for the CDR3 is TGTGTCAGCAGCTTAATCGGCGGGAGTTACAATGAGCAGTTCTTC. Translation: CVSSLIGGSYNEQFF.

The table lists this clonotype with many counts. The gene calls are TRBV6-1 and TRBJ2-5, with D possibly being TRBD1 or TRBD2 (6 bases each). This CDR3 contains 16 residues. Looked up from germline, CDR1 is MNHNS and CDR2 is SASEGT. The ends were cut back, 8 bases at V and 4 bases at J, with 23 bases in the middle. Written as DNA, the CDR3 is TGTGCCAGCCCAAGTCTTTCGGGGGCGAATGTAGAGACCCAGTACTTC. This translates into CASPSLSGANVETQYF.

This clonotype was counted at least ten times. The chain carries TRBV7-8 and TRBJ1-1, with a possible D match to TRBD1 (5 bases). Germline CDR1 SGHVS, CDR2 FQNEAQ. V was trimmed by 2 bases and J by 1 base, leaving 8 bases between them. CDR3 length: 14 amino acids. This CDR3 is CASSLRQRNTEAFF. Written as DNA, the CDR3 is TGTGCCAGCAGCTTACGACAGCGGAACACTGAAGCTTTCTTT.

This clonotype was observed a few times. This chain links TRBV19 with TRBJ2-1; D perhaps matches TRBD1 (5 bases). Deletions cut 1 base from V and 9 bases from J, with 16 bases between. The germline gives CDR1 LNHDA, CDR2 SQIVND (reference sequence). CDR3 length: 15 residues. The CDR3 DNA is TGTGCCAGTAGTATAGTGGGAATAGGGGATATTGAGCAGTTCTTC. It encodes CASSIVGIGDIEQFF.

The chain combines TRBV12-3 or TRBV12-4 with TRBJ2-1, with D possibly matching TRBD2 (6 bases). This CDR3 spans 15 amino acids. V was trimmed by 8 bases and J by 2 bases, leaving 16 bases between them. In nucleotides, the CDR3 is TGTGCCAGCCTGGGGGGTGGGGCGGCCTACAATGAGCAGTTCTTC. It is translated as CASLGGGAAYNEQFF.

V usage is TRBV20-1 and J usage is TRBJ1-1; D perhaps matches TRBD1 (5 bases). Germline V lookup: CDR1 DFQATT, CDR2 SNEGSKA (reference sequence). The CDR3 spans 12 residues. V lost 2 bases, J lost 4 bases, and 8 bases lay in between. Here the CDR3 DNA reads TGCAGTGCTAGAACAGGTACCACTGAAGCTTTCTTT. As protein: CSARTGTTEAFF.

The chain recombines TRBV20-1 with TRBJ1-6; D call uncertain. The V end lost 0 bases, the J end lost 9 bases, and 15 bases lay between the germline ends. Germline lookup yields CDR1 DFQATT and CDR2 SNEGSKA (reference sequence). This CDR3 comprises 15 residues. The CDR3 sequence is CSARDLNTGGSPLHF. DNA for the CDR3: TGCAGTGCTAGAGATCTGAACACCGGCGGTTCACCCCTCCACTTT.

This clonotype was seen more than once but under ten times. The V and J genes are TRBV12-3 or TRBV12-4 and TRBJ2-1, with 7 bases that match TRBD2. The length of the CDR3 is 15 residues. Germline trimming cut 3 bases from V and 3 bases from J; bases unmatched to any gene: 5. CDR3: CASSFLAEDYNEQFF. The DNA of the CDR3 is TGTGCCAGCAGTTTCCTAGCGGAAGACTACAATGAGCAGTTCTTC.

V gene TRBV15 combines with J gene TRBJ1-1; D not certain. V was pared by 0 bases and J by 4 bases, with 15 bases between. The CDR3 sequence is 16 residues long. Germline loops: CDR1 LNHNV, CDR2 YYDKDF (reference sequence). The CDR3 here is CATSRDLGLMGTEAFF. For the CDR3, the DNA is TGTGCCACCAGCAGAGATTTAGGGCTAATGGGCACTGAAGCTTTCTTT.

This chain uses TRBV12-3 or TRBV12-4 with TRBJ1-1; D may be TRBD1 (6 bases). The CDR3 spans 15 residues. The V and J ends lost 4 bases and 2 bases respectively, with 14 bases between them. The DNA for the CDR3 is TGTGCCAGCAGTTCTTGGACAGTCATTAACACTGAAGCTTTCTTT. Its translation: CASSSWTVINTEAFF.

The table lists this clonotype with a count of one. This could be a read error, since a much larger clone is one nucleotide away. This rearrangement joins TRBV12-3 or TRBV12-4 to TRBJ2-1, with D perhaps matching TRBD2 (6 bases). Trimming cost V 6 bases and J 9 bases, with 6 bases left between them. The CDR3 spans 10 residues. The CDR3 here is CASRRGEQFF. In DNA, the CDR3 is TGTGCCAGCAGGCGGGGTGAGCAGTTCTTC.

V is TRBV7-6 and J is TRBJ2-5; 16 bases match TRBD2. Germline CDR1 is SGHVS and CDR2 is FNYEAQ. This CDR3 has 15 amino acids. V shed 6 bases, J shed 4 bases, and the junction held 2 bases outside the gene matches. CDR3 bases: TGTGCCAGCAGGGGACTAGCGGGGGGGCGAGAGACCCAGTACTTC. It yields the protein CASRGLAGGRETQYF.

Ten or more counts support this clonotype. In nucleotides, the CDR3 is TGTGCCAGCATTATAAGTCCCTTGGCAGGAGAGACCCAGTACTTC. Translating gives CASIISPLAGETQYF. The V and J genes are TRBV6-2 or TRBV6-3 and TRBJ2-5; D is unresolved. Deletions cut 7 bases from V and 4 bases from J, with 19 bases between. The CDR3 loop spans 15 amino acids. Germline V CDR1 and CDR2: MNHEY, SVGEGT.

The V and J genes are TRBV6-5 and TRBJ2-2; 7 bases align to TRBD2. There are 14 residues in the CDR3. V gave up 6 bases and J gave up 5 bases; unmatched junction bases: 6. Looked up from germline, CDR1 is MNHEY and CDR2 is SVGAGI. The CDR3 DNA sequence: TGTGCCAGCAGCAGCGGGGCCCAAACCGGGGAGCTGTTTTTT. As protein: CASSSGAQTGELFF.